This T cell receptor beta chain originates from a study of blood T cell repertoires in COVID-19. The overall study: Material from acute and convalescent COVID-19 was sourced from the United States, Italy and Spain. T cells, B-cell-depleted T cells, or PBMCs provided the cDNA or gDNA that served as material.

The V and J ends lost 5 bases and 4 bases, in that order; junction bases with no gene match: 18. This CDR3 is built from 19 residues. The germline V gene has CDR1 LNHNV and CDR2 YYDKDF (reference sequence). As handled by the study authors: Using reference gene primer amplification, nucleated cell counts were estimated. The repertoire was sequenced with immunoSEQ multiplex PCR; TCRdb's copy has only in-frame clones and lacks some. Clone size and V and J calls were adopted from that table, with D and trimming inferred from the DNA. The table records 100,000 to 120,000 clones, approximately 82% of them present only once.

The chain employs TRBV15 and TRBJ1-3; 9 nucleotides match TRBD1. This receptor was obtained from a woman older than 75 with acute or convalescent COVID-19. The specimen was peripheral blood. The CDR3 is CATSQSDRGHRLSGNTIYF. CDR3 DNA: TGTGCCACCAGCCAATCGGACAGGGGCCACCGCCTCTCGGGAAACACCATATATTTT.